The 17 T cell receptor beta chains reported below all come from one sample, sequenced in a study of blood T cell repertoires in COVID-19. Profiled with immunoSEQ multiplex PCR; TCRdb holds only in-frame clones, not every one. The sample yields about 160,000 clones, approximately 79% seen once. Sequencing used peripheral blood. The receptors derive from a middle-aged woman with COVID-19, enrolled during active disease.

This chain uses TRBV11-2 with TRBJ1-1; D is undetermined. Trimming pared 5 bases from V and 7 bases from J, leaving 17 bases between. This CDR3 spans 14 amino acids. The germline CDR1 and CDR2 sequences are SGHAT and FQNNGV. The CDR3 loop is CASSPVLGLSEAFF. Written as DNA, the CDR3 is TGTGCCAGCAGCCCCGTACTAGGGCTGAGTGAAGCTTTCTTT.

This clone was recorded once. The chain joins TRBV7-9 to TRBJ2-6; 10 nucleotides line up with TRBD1. The trim removed 5 bases at V and 0 bases at J, leaving 7 bases unmatched. CDR3 size: 18 residues. The V gene's germline CDR1 is SEHNR and CDR2 FQNEAQ (reference sequence). CDR3 residues: CASSPTGGRSSGANVLTF. CDR3 DNA: TGTGCCAGCAGCCCGACAGGGGGCCGCAGCTCTGGGGCCAACGTCCTGACTTTC.

The chain couples TRBV5-1 to TRBJ2-1; the D gene is possibly TRBD2 (5 bases). CDR1 and CDR2 from the germline V gene are SGHRS and YFSETQ. V lost 6 bases, J lost 1 base, and 14 bases lay in between. The CDR3 is 15 residues long. CDR3: CASTPQRISYNEQFF. CDR3 DNA: TGCGCCAGCACCCCCCAGCGGATTTCCTACAATGAGCAGTTCTTC.

The chain links TRBV18 to TRBJ1-5; D ambiguous. The ends were cut back, 3 bases at V and 2 bases at J, with 11 bases in the middle. The CDR3 is 15 residues long. The germline CDR1 and CDR2 sequences are KGHSH and LQKENI. As DNA, the CDR3 is TGTGCCAGCTCACCGGACGGGAACGGCAATCAGCCCCAGCATTTT. Translation gives CASSPDGNGNQPQHF.

The chain joins TRBV19 to TRBJ1-5; TRBD1 is a possible D gene (6 bases). Germline assignment: CDR1 LNHDA and CDR2 SQIVND (reference sequence). Trimming shortened V by 8 bases and J by 0 bases, and 11 bases separated the two germline ends. There are 14 residues in the CDR3. This CDR3 is CASATGYSNQPQHF. As DNA, the CDR3 is TGTGCCAGTGCGACAGGCTATAGCAATCAGCCCCAGCATTTT. The complete variable domain, with remaining parts taken from reference TRBV19 and TRBJ1-5, reads DGGITQSPKYLFRKEGQNVTLSCEQNLNHDAMYWYRQDPGQGLRLIYYSQIVNDFQKGDIAEGYSVSREKKESFPLTVTSAQKNPTAFYLCASATGYSNQPQHFGDGTRLSIL.

The rearrangement joins TRBV7-2 to TRBJ2-5, with TRBD1 identical over 7 bases. J gave up 5 bases and V 7 bases, and 7 bases lay outside the gene matches. The CDR3 length is 13 residues. Germline V gene data show CDR1 as SGHTA and CDR2 as FQGNSA. The CDR3 nucleotides are TGTGCCAGCACCCGACAGGGTGGTGAGACCCAGTACTTC. Translating it yields CASTRQGGETQYF.

The CDR3 DNA reads TGTGCCAGCAGTTCGAACTCCTGGGGGCCTGAAGCTTTCTTT. Protein: CASSSNSWGPEAFF. V gene TRBV6-5 combines with J gene TRBJ1-1; a possible D gene is TRBD1 (6 bases). Trimming removed 4 bases from V and 6 bases from J, with 15 bases in between. Germline CDR1 reads MNHEY; CDR2 reads SVGAGI. This CDR3 has 14 amino acids.

V is TRBV13 and J is TRBJ1-1, with 11 bases that match TRBD1. The CDR3 covers 16 residues. V lost 5 bases and J lost 4; bases outside the gene matches: 9. Germline CDR1 PRHDT, CDR2 FYEKMQ (reference sequence). The CDR3: CASSLPGQGGITEAFF. The CDR3 region has the DNA TGTGCCAGCAGCCTCCCGGGACAGGGGGGAATCACTGAAGCTTTCTTT.

This chain joins TRBV21-1 and TRBJ2-3; the table gives TRBD2 as D, unverified against the DNA. TRBV21-1 is labeled a pseudogene. CDR3 size: 19 residues. CDR3 in DNA: TGTGCCAGCAGCAATCTCCCGGGACTAGCGGTACCTGGGACAGATACGCAGTATTTT. Protein sequence: CASSNLPGLAVPGTDTQYF.

This chain's CDR3 is CATSRRPSSYNSPLHF. The CDR3 bases are TGTGCCACCAGCAGGAGACCTAGCTCCTATAATTCACCCCTCCACTTT. This chain joins TRBV15 and TRBJ1-6; no reliable D call. This CDR3 spans 16 amino acids. V was pared by 3 bases and J by 0 bases, with 9 bases between. CDR1 is LNHNV and CDR2 is YYDKDF in the germline V gene (reference sequence).

The chain is built from TRBV5-4 and TRBJ2-1, with 14 positions matching TRBD2. CDR3 length: 16 amino acids. Unmatched junction bases numbered 7, after V lost 4 bases and J lost 7 bases. Germline loops: CDR1 SGHNT, CDR2 YYREEE (reference sequence). This CDR3 is CASSPGGLAGANEQFF. CDR3 sequence (DNA): TGTGCCAGCAGCCCGGGGGGACTAGCGGGGGCAAATGAGCAGTTCTTC.

This sequence joins TRBV2 and TRBJ2-4; 10 bases align to TRBD1. Germline V CDR1 and CDR2: SNHLY, FYNNEI. Unmatched junction bases numbered 13, after V lost 8 bases and J lost 3 bases. The CDR3 has 17 amino acids. The CDR3 loop is CASGAGTGAGGKNIQYF. CDR3 bases: TGTGCCAGCGGCGCCGGGACAGGGGCAGGGGGCAAAAACATTCAGTACTTC.

This rearrangement joins TRBV28 to TRBJ2-1, with 11 bases identical to TRBD2. The trim removed 7 bases at V and 2 bases at J, leaving 7 bases unmatched. There are 16 residues in the CDR3. The V gene's germline CDR1 is MDHEN and CDR2 SYDVKM. CDR3 amino acids: CASKLAGVGAYNEQFF. CDR3 coding DNA: TGTGCCAGCAAACTAGCGGGAGTAGGGGCCTACAATGAGCAGTTCTTC.

The chain employs TRBV5-5 and TRBJ2-7, with D hard to call. The germline V gene has CDR1 SGHKS and CDR2 YYEKEE (reference sequence). The CDR3 runs to 14 residues. V was cut by 0 bases and J by 0 bases, with 7 bases left in between. CDR3 bases: TGTGCCAGCAGCTTGGACAGCAACTCCTACGAGCAGTACTTC. The encoded protein is CASSLDSNSYEQYF.

V usage is TRBV5-1 and J usage is TRBJ2-7, with TRBD2 identical over 12 bases. The CDR3 sequence is 23 residues long. J was trimmed by 0 bases and V by 4 bases; bases with no gene match: 26. Germline CDR1 is SGHRS and CDR2 is YFSETQ. CDR3 coding DNA: TGCGCCAGCAGCCCGACCGGCAGGGGCCAAGAGCCTAGCGGGAGGGCTAGCTCCTACGAGCAGTACTTC. Its translation is CASSPTGRGQEPSGRASSYEQYF.

The gene calls are TRBV2 and TRBJ1-2; unclear D gene. Trimming removed 2 bases from V and 6 bases from J, with 19 bases in between. The CDR3 is 16 residues long. Germline CDR1 and CDR2: SNHLY and FYNNEI. The CDR3 bases are TGTGCCAGCAGTGAAAACTTGAGAGGGCATAGGGATGGCTACACCTTC. It encodes CASSENLRGHRDGYTF.

The V and J genes are TRBV19 and TRBJ1-1, with D possibly matching TRBD1 (5 bases). Between the trimmed V and J ends, which lost 5 bases and 2 bases, there was a span of 9 bases. CDR3 length: 13 amino acids. Germline CDR1 and CDR2: LNHDA and SQIVND (reference sequence). The CDR3, as DNA: TGTGCCAGTAGTCGAGACAGAAACACTGAAGCTTTCTTT. Translated, it gives CASSRDRNTEAFF.